This TCR beta chain was recorded in a study of technical replicates of blood from a handful of donors. The CDR3 is made up of 14 amino acids. From germline, CDR1 is SGHRS and CDR2 YFSETQ. The ends were cut back, 1 base at V and 6 bases at J, with 10 bases in the middle. Produced via immunoSEQ multiplex PCR; TCRdb's table is partial and in-frame only. The sample has about 16,000 clones; roughly 86% are singletons. This clone showed up just once. The sequence was obtained from a human donor in good health. The chain is built from TRBV5-1 and TRBJ1-4; D unresolved. Specimen: PBMCs. This chain's CDR3 is CASSLTDWDEKLFF. CDR3 nucleotide sequence: TGCGCCAGCAGCTTGACAGATTGGGATGAAAAACTGTTTTTT.